These 22 T cell receptor beta chains share one sample of origin, sequenced in a study of T cell responses to AZD1222 COVID-19 vaccine. The data were produced by immunoSEQ multiplex PCR, yet TCRdb's version contains in-frame clones alone and is incomplete. The sample has some 180,000 clones, 90% to 95% seen once. The sample in question was peripheral blood, obtained 28 days after the second AZD1222 dose. These receptors all come from an adult who received the AZD1222 COVID-19 vaccine.

DNA of the CDR3: TGTGCCAGCCGCGACGAACGAGTCAGCTCTGGGGCCAACGTCCTGACTTTC. Translating it yields CASRDERVSSGANVLTF. The chain carries TRBV3-1 (or the pseudogene TRBV3-2) and TRBJ2-6, with D hard to call. The V gene lost 8 bases and the J gene lost 0 bases, with 17 bases spanning the gap. The CDR3 sequence is 17 residues long. Germline V gives CDR1 LGHDT, CDR2 YNNKEL (reference sequence).

This chain joins TRBV11-1 and TRBJ1-2, with unresolved D. V dropped 4 bases and J dropped 8 bases, with 17 bases sitting between them. This CDR3 has 14 amino acids. Germline assignment: CDR1 SGHAT and CDR2 FQDESV (reference sequence). In DNA, the CDR3 is TGTGCCAGCAGCTCTCATCCGGGCGCGAGAGGCTACACCTTC. It translates to CASSSHPGARGYTF.

The chain carries TRBV3-1 (or the pseudogene TRBV3-2) and TRBJ2-1; D uncertain. CDR1 and CDR2 (germline): LGHDT, YNNKEL (reference sequence). V shed 3 bases and J shed 9 bases, with 12 bases lying between them. The CDR3 is made up of 13 amino acids. The CDR3 spells CASSQGTRSEQFF. The CDR3 DNA follows: TGTGCCAGCAGCCAGGGTACTCGTAGTGAGCAGTTCTTC.

The chain uses TRBV5-1 and TRBJ1-3; no firm D call. Trimming stripped 5 bases from V and 0 bases from J, with 9 bases between. This CDR3 is built from 14 residues. Germline loops: CDR1 SGHRS, CDR2 YFSETQ. For the CDR3, the DNA is TGCGCCAGCAGTCCTCAAAGCTCTGGAAACACCATATATTTT. Translation gives CASSPQSSGNTIYF.

With respect to this clone: The junction departs from the called germline gene at one end, perhaps through a read error. For the CDR3, the DNA is TGTGCCAGCATTTACCCCGGGGCAGGGGGCGAAAAACTGTTTTTT. Its protein product is CASIYPGAGGEKLFF. The chain uses TRBV6-5 and TRBJ1-4, with TRBD1 matching 8 bases. The CDR3 is 15 amino acids. Germline CDR1 reads MNHEY; CDR2 reads SVGAGI.

The chain joins TRBV28 to TRBJ1-2; a weak D match, TRBD1 (5 bases). Deletions cut 6 bases from V and 2 bases from J, with 13 bases between. The V gene's germline CDR1 is MDHEN and CDR2 SYDVKM. This CDR3 is built from 14 residues. The DNA of the CDR3 is TGTGCCAGCAGCCGAAGGGGTAGAAACTATGGCTACACCTTC. Encoded protein: CASSRRGRNYGYTF.

Written as DNA, the CDR3 is TGTGCCAGCAGCTCGGGGCTCAGGGGGGAGACCCAGTACTTC. Its translation is CASSSGLRGETQYF. The chain uses TRBV7-3 and TRBJ2-5, with 7 positions matching TRBD1. With 4 bases clipped from V and 5 bases from J, the junction kept 7 bases outside the gene matches. Germline V gene sequence: CDR1 SGHTA, CDR2 FQGTGA. This CDR3 has 14 residues.

The chain employs TRBV2 and TRBJ1-5; perhaps TRBD1 as D (5 bases). Germline loops: CDR1 SNHLY, CDR2 FYNNEI. The length of the CDR3 is 15 residues. V lost 0 bases, J lost 5 bases, and 11 bases lay in between. CDR3 bases: TGTGCCAGCAGTGAAGCGCGGGGGACTGATCAGCCCCAGCATTTT. It encodes CASSEARGTDQPQHF.

This chain's CDR3 is CASSPNGADTQYF. In DNA form, the CDR3 reads TGTGCCAGCAGCCCCAACGGGGCAGATACGCAGTATTTT. The chain is built from TRBV7-3 and TRBJ2-3; D perhaps matches TRBD2 (5 bases). The V end lost 5 bases, the J end lost 4 bases, and 10 bases lay between the germline ends. The CDR3 spans 13 residues. The germline V gene has CDR1 SGHTA and CDR2 FQGTGA. The full variable domain, with the rest looked up from reference TRBV7-3 and TRBJ2-3, is GAGVSQTPSNKVTEKGKYVELRCDPISGHTALYWYRQSLGQGPEFLIYFQGTGAADDSGLPNDRFFAVRPEGSVSTLKIQRTERGDSAVYLCASSPNGADTQYFGPGTRLTVL.

This chain links TRBV19 with TRBJ1-5; D is uncertain. This CDR3 is built from 15 residues. Germline V CDR1 and CDR2: LNHDA, SQIVND (reference sequence). V was shortened by 1 base and J by 3 bases, with 10 bases between the two germline ends. The CDR3 protein is CASSIVAQLNQPQHF. CDR3 bases: TGTGCCAGTAGTATAGTGGCGCAGCTCAATCAGCCCCAGCATTTT.

On this clone: At one end the junction does not follow the germline gene, possibly because of a read error. V is TRBV7-2 and J is TRBJ1-5, with D hard to call. The CDR3 runs to 13 residues. CDR1 is SGHTA, CDR2 FQGNSA, per germline. This CDR3 reads CASTLARNQPQHF. CDR3 DNA sequence: TGTGCCAGCACCTTAGCGAGGAATCAGCCCCAGCATTTT.

This chain's CDR3 is CAISDAWGGRGDNSPLHF. CDR3 nucleotide sequence: TGTGCCATCAGTGACGCGTGGGGAGGTCGTGGGGACAATTCACCCCTCCACTTT. The chain carries TRBV10-3 and TRBJ1-6, with D maybe TRBD1 (5 bases). The V gene's germline CDR1 is ENHRY and CDR2 SYGVKD. CDR3 length: 18 residues. Between the trimmed V and J ends, which lost 3 bases and 7 bases, there was a span of 22 bases.

Comment on this clone: Other DNA sequences in the same sample also yield this CDR3. This chain joins TRBV19 and TRBJ2-7; D possibly uses TRBD1 or TRBD2 (5 bases each). The CDR3 sequence is 11 residues long. In germline, CDR1 is LNHDA, CDR2 SQIVND (reference sequence). Trimming shortened V by 9 bases and J by 4 bases, and 10 bases separated the two germline ends. The CDR3 sequence is CASSEGYEQYF. The CDR3 DNA sequence: TGTGCCAGCTCCGAGGGGTACGAGCAGTACTTC.

The chain uses TRBV5-1 and TRBJ1-5, with TRBD1 identical over 8 bases. V shed 4 bases, J shed 4 bases, and the junction held 13 bases outside the gene matches. Germline V lookup: CDR1 SGHRS, CDR2 YFSETQ. This CDR3 spans 17 amino acids. The CDR3 loop is CASSPTGQGRGNQPQHF. The CDR3 region has the DNA TGCGCCAGCAGCCCGACTGGACAGGGAAGAGGGAATCAGCCCCAGCATTTT.

The chain uses TRBV6-5 and TRBJ1-5; no clear D gene. From germline, CDR1 is MNHEY and CDR2 SVGAGI. This CDR3 contains 11 residues. Trimming shortened V by 4 bases and J by 7 bases, and 5 bases separated the two germline ends. CDR3 loop: CASSSGQPQHF. The CDR3 DNA reads as TGTGCCAGCAGTTCCGGGCAGCCCCAGCATTTT.

The chain joins TRBV6-5 to TRBJ2-1, with 12 bases fitting TRBD2. The CDR3 runs to 16 residues. The germline V gene encodes CDR1 MNHEY and CDR2 SVGAGI. J lost 4 bases, V lost 2 bases, and 3 bases had no gene match. DNA of the CDR3: TGTGCCAGCAGTTACGATACTAGCGGGAGGTACAATGAGCAGTTCTTC. Its protein product is CASSYDTSGRYNEQFF.

CDR3 in amino acids: CASSKAQVEYQPQHF. The CDR3 nucleotides read TGTGCCAGTAGCAAGGCACAGGTCGAATATCAGCCCCAGCATTTT. The J gene is TRBJ1-5, the V gene TRBV19; tentatively, D is TRBD1 (5 bases). Germline loops: CDR1 LNHDA, CDR2 SQIVND (reference sequence). The CDR3 runs 15 residues. V was pared by 6 bases and J by 5 bases, with 17 bases between.

The rearrangement links TRBV5-4 to TRBJ2-2; D unresolved. Germline assignment: CDR1 SGHNT and CDR2 YYREEE (reference sequence). The CDR3 covers 14 residues. V lost 5 bases and J lost 1, with 9 bases in between. CDR3 bases: TGTGCCAGCAGGCTGTGGGGGAACACCGGGGAGCTGTTTTTT. Protein: CASRLWGNTGELFF. The complete variable domain, with remaining parts taken from reference TRBV5-4 and TRBJ2-2, reads ETGVTQSPTHLIKTRGQQVTLRCSSQSGHNTVSWYQQALGQGPQFIFQYYREEENGRGNFPPRFSGLQFPNYSSELNVNALELDDSALYLCASRLWGNTGELFFGEGSRLTVL.

The J gene is TRBJ2-3, the V gene TRBV30, with 8 nucleotides matching TRBD2. V lost 4 bases, J lost 6 bases, and 9 bases stayed unmatched. Per the germline V gene, CDR1 is GTSNPN and CDR2 is SVGIG (reference sequence). The CDR3 runs 14 residues. The CDR3, as DNA: TGTGCCTGGACGAGCGGGGGCTTAGGGGATACGCAGTATTTT. Amino acids: CAWTSGGLGDTQYF.

This clone came up once. The CDR3 nucleotides are TGCAGCGTTGCCGAGGTTCAGGGGCCGGGTAAGGAGCAGTACTTC. Its translation: CSVAEVQGPGKEQYF. The chain joins TRBV29-1 to TRBJ2-7, with TRBD1 as a possible D gene (6 bases). The CDR3 runs 15 residues. In germline, CDR1 is SQVTM, CDR2 ANQGSEA. Trimming took off 4 bases at V and 7 bases at J, with 23 bases between the two ends.

CDR3 sequence (DNA): TGTGCCAGCACCTCCGGGGTCGCGAACACTGAAGCTTTCTTT. Its translation: CASTSGVANTEAFF. The rearrangement links TRBV2 to TRBJ1-1; D call uncertain. Trimming pared 7 bases from V and 1 base from J, leaving 13 bases between. This CDR3 has 14 residues. Germline CDR1 is SNHLY and CDR2 is FYNNEI.

The chain carries TRBV12-5 and TRBJ2-7; the match to TRBD2 covers 13 bases. The J segment lost 3 bases and the V segment lost 4 bases, leaving 6 bases of the junction unmatched. This CDR3 is 16 amino acids long. Germline CDR1 LGHNT, CDR2 FRNRAP. CDR3 nucleotide sequence: TGTGCTAGTGGTTCCGGGACTAGCGGGAACTACTACGAGCAGTACTTC. This codes for CASGSGTSGNYYEQYF.